The present T cell receptor beta chain was sequenced within a study of molecular identifiers for immune sequencing clone quantification. This clonotype has just a few counts. As yet, its antigen is unknown. Using 10%, 30% or 50% RNA, naive CD8 libraries were derived from approximately 20,000 to 1,000,000 sorted cells. Using a CD8+CD4-CCR7+CD45RA+ phenotype, naive CD8 T cells were sorted. Preparation methods for the bulk TCR libraries were those previously described, with listed TCR primers. TCRdb reanalysed the PCR reads using MiXCR and keeps one entry per CDR3 protein. The sample lists more than 60,000 distinct CDR3 sequences, over 15% occurring once. General study findings and limits: Spiked Jurkat TCR RNA equivalent to one cell reportedly surfaced among roughly 1 million naive cells.

Sequencing used naive CD8+ T cells from blood, with Jurkat cell RNA spiked in. The subset denotes: FACS-sorted CD8+CD4-CCR7+CD45RA+ naive T cells. The TCR was taken from a human donor in good health. Some libraries in this study had Jurkat cell RNA spiked in.

The chain's CDR3 is CSASDWGKISLYEQYF. The CDR3 bases are TGCAGTGCTTCGGATTGGGGGAAAATAAGTCTCTACGAGCAGTACTTC. The gene calls are TRBV20-1 and TRBJ2-7; the D call may be TRBD1 or TRBD2 (5 bases each). The V gene lost 5 bases and the J gene lost 3 bases, with 23 bases spanning the gap. The CDR3 is 16 residues long. The germline gives CDR1 DFQATT, CDR2 SNEGSKA (reference sequence).